The clone carrying this TCR beta chain was recorded only once. The Seattle site enrolled patients during active infection and followed them longitudinally. This entry belongs to a study of blood T cell repertoires in COVID-19. Study as a whole: T cells, B-cell-depleted T cells, or PBMCs supplied cDNA or gDNA.

The V end lost 2 bases, the J end lost 2 bases, and 12 bases lay between the germline ends. This CDR3 is built from 15 residues. Germline assignment: CDR1 GTSNPN and CDR2 SVGIG (reference sequence). Here immunoSEQ multiplex PCR was the method, and the copy in TCRdb shows in-frame clones only, minus some. The sample lists fewer than 300,000 clones, 65% to 85% occurring once. The chain recombines TRBV30 with TRBJ2-2, with D hard to call. The TCR comes from a person between 65 and 79 years old with COVID-19, enrolled during active disease. Sequenced input: peripheral blood. CDR3 DNA: TGTGCCTGGAGTAGTGGCGGAGTAAACACCGGGGAGCTGTTTTTT. Translation: CAWSSGGVNTGELFF.